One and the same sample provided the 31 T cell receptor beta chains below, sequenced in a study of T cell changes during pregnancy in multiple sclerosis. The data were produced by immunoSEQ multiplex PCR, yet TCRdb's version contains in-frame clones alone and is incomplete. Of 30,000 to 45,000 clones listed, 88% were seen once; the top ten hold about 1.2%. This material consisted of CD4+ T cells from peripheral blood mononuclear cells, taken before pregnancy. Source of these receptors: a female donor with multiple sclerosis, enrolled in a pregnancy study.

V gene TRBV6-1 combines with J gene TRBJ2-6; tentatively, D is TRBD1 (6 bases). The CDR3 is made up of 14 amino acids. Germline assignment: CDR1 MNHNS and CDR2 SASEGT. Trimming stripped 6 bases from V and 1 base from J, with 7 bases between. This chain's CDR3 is CASRQGSGANVLTF. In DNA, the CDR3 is TGTGCCAGCAGACAGGGATCTGGGGCCAACGTCCTGACTTTC.

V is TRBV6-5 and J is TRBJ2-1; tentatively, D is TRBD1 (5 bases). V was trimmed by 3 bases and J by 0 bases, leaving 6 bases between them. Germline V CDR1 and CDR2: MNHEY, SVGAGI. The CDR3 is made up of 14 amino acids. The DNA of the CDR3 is TGTGCCAGCAGTTATCAGGGCTCCTACAATGAGCAGTTCTTC. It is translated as CASSYQGSYNEQFF.

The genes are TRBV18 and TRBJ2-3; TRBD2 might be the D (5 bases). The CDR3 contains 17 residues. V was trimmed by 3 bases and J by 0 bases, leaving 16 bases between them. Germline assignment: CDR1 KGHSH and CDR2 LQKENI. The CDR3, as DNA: TGTGCCAGCTCACCCATAGGACTGATTGTTAGCACAGATACGCAGTATTTT. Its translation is CASSPIGLIVSTDTQYF. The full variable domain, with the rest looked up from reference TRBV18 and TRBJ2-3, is NAGVMQNPRHLVRRRGQEARLRCSPMKGHSHVYWYRQLPEEGLKFMVYLQKENIIDESGMPKERFSAEFPKEGPSILRIQQVVRGDSAAYFCASSPIGLIVSTDTQYFGPGTRLTVL.

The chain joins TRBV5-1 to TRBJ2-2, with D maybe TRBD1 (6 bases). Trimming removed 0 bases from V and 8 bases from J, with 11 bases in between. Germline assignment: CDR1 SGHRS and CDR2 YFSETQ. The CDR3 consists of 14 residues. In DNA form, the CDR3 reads TGCGCCAGCAGCTTGGTAGGGGGACGTGGGGAGCTGTTTTTT. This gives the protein CASSLVGGRGELFF. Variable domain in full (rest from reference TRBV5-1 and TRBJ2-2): KAGVTQTPRYLIKTRGQQVTLSCSPISGHRSVSWYQQTPGQGLQFLFEYFSETQRNKGNFPGRFSGRQFSNSRSEMNVSTLELGDSALYLCASSLVGGRGELFFGEGSRLTVL.

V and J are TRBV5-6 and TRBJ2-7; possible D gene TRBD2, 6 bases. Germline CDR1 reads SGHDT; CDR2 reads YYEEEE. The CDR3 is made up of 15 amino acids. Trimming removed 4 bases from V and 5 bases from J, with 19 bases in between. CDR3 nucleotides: TGTGCCAGCAGCCCCATCGGAGGGCGTCAGAACGAGCAGTACTTC. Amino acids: CASSPIGGRQNEQYF.

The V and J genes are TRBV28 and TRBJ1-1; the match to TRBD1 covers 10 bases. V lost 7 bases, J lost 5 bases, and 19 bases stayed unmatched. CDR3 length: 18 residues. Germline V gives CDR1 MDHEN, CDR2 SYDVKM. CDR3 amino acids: CASTFKHTWDRGRTEAFF. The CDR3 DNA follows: TGTGCCAGCACCTTTAAGCATACCTGGGACAGGGGACGAACTGAAGCTTTCTTT.

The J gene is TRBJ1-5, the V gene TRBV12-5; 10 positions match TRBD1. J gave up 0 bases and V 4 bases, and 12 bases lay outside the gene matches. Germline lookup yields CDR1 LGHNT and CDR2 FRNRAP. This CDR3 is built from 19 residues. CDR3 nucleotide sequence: TGTGCTAGTGGTTCCACCGGGACAGGGGCCTCTCCTAGCAATCAGCCCCAGCATTTT. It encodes CASGSTGTGASPSNQPQHF. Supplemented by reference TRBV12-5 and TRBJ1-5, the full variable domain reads DARVTQTPRHKVTEMGQEVTMRCQPILGHNTVFWYRQTMMQGLELLAYFRNRAPLDDSGMPKDRFSAEMPDATLATLKIQPSEPRDSAVYFCASGSTGTGASPSNQPQHFGDGTRLSIL.

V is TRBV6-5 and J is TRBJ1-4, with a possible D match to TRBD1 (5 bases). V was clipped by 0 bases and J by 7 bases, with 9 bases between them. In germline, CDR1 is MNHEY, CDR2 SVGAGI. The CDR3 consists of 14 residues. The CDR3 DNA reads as TGTGCCAGCAGTTACTCCGCGGGGGGTGAAAAACTGTTTTTT. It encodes CASSYSAGGEKLFF.

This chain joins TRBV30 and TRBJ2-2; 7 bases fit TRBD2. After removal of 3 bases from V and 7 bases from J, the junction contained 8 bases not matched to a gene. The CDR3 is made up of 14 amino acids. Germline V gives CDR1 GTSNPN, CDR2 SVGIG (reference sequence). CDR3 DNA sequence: TGTGCCTGGAGAAGGCGGGAGTCTGTCGGGGAGCTGTTTTTT. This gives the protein CAWRRRESVGELFF. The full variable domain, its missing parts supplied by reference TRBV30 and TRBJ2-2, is SQTIHQWPATLVQPVGSPLSLECTVEGTSNPNLYWYRQAAGRGLQLLFYSVGIGQISSEVPQNLSASRPQDRQFILSSKKLLLSDSGFYLCAWRRRESVGELFFGEGSRLTVL.

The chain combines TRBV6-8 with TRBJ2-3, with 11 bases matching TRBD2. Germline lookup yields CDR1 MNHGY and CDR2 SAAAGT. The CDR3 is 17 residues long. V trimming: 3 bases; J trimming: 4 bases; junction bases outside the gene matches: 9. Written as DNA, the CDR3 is TGTGCCAGCAGTTATTCTGTACTAGCGGGAGATGCAGATACGCAGTATTTT. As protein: CASSYSVLAGDADTQYF.

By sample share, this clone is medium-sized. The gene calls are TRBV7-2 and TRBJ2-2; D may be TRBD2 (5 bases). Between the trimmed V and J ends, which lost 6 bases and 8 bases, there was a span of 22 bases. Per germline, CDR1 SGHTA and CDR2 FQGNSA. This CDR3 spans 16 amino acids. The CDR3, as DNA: TGTGCCAGCAGACCTTCGGGGAGCCTTTTAAGTGGGGAGCTGTTTTTT. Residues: CASRPSGSLLSGELFF. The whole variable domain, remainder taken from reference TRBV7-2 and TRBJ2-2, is GAGVSQSPSNKVTEKGKDVELRCDPISGHTALYWYRQSLGQGLEFLIYFQGNSAPDKSGLPSDRFSAERTGGSVSTLTIQRTQQEDSAVYLCASRPSGSLLSGELFFGEGSRLTVL.

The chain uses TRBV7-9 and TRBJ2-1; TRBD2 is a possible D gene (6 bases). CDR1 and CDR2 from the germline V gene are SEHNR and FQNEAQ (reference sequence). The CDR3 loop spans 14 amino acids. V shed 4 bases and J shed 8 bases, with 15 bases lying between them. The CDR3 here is CASSSSRGLDEQFF. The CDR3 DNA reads TGTGCCAGCAGCTCCTCCCGGGGACTGGATGAGCAGTTCTTC. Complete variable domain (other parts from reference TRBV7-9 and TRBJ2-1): DTGVSQNPRHKITKRGQNVTFRCDPISEHNRLYWYRQTLGQGPEFLTYFQNEAQLEKSRLLSDRFSAERPKGSFSTLEIQRTEQGDSAMYLCASSSSRGLDEQFFGPGTRLTVL.

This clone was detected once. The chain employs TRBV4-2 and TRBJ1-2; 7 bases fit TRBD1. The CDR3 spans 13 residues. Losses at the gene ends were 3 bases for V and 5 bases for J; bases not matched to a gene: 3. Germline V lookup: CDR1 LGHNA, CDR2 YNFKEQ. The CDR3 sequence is CASSQDRIYGYTF. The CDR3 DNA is TGTGCCAGCAGCCAGGACAGGATATATGGCTACACCTTC.

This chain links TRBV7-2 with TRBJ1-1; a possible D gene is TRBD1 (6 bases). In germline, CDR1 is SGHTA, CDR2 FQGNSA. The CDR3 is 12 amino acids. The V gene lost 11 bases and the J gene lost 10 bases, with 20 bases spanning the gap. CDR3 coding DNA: TGTGCCGAACAGTACAGGGAGGGGGGAGCTTTCTTT. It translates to CAEQYREGGAFF.

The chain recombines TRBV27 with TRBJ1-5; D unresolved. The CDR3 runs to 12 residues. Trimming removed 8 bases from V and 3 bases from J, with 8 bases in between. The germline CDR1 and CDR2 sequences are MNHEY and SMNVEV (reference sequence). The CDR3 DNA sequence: TGTGCCAGCGGGCAAACCAATCAGCCCCAGCATTTT. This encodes CASGQTNQPQHF.

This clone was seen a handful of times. The CDR3 loop reads CASSSGQIMNTEAFF. CDR3 DNA: TGCGCCAGCAGCTCGGGACAGATCATGAACACTGAAGCTTTCTTT. The chain couples TRBV5-1 to TRBJ1-1; 7 nucleotides match TRBD1. The germline V gene has CDR1 SGHRS and CDR2 YFSETQ. Trimming at V came to 3 bases and at J to 0 bases, leaving 5 bases not matched to a gene. The CDR3 contains 15 residues.

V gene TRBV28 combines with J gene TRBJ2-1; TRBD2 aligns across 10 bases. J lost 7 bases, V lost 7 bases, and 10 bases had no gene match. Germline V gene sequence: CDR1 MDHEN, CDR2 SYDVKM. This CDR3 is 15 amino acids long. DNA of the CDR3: TGTGCCAGCACCTTAGGGCTAGCGGGAGAAAATGAGCAGTTCTTC. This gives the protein CASTLGLAGENEQFF.

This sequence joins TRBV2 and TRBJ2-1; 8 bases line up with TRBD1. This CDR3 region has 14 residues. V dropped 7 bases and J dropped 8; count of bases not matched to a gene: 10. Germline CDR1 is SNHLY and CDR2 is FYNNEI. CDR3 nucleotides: TGTGCCAGCACCCCAGGGGGCTCCTTGGATGAGCAGTTCTTC. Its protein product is CASTPGGSLDEQFF.

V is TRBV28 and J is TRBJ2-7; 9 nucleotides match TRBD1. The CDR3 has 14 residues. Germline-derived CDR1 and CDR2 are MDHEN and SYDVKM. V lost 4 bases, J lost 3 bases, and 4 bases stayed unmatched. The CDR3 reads CASSSGQGRYEQYF. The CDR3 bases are TGTGCCAGCAGTTCGGGACAGGGACGCTACGAGCAGTACTTC.

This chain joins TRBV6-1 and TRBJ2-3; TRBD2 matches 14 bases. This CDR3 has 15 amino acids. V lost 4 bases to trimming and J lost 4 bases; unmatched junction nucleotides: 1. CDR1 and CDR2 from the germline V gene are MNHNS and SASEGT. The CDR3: CASSGLAGGPDTQYF. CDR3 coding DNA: TGTGCCAGCAGTGGACTAGCGGGAGGGCCAGATACGCAGTATTTT.

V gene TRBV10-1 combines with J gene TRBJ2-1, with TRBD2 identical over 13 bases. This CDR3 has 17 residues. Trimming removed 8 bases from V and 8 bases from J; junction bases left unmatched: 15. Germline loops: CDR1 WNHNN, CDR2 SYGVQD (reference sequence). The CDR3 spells CASPGLAGPSPPDEQFF. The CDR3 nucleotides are TGCGCCAGCCCGGGACTAGCGGGACCCTCCCCCCCGGATGAGCAGTTCTTC.

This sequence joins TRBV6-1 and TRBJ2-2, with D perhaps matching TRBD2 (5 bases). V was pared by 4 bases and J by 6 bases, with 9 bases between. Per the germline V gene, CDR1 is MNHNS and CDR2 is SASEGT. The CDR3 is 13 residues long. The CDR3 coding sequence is TGTGCCAGCAGTGTTACTAGGGCCGGGGAGCTGTTTTTT. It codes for CASSVTRAGELFF.

The CDR3 protein is CASSLGLAGGPNEQFF. The CDR3 region has the DNA TGTGCCAGCAGCTTAGGGCTAGCGGGAGGGCCCAATGAGCAGTTCTTC. V gene TRBV11-1 combines with J gene TRBJ2-1; 12 nucleotides agree with TRBD2. Germline V lookup: CDR1 SGHAT, CDR2 FQDESV (reference sequence). The CDR3 consists of 16 residues. V dropped 1 base and J dropped 6; count of bases not matched to a gene: 4.

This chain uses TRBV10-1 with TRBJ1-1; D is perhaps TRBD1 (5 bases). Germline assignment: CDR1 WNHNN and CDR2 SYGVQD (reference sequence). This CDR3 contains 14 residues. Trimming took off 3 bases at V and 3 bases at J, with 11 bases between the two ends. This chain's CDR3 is CASSEGRVDTEAFF. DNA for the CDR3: TGCGCCAGCAGTGAAGGCAGGGTCGACACTGAAGCTTTCTTT.

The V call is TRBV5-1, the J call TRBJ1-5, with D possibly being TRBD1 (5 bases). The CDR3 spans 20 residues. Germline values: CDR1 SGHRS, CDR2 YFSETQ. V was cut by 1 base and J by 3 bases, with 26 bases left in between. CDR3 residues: CASSLYSGGSKQFPNQPQHF. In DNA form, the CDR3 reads TGCGCCAGCAGCTTGTATAGCGGGGGATCAAAACAGTTTCCCAATCAGCCCCAGCATTTT.

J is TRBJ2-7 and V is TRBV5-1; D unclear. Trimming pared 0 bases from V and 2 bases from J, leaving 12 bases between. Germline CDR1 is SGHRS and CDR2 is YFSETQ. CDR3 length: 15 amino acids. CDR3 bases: TGCGCCAGCAGCTTGGTGGCACCTACTACCTACGAGCAGTACTTC. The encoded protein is CASSLVAPTTYEQYF.

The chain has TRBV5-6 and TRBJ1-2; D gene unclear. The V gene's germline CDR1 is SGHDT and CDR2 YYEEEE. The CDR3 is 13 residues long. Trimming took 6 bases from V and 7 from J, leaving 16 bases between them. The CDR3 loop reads CASTGGQIGGYTF. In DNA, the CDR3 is TGTGCCAGCACCGGAGGCCAAATAGGTGGCTACACCTTC.

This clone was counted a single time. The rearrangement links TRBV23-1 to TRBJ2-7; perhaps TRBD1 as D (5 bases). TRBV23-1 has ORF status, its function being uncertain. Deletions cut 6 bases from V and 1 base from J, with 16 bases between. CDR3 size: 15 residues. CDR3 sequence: CASSRDRKDSYEQYF. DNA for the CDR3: TGCGCCAGCAGCCGAGACAGAAAGGATTCCTACGAGCAGTACTTC.

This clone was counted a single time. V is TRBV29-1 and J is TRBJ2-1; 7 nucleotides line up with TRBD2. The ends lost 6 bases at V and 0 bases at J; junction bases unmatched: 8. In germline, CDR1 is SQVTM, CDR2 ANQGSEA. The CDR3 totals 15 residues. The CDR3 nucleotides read TGCAGCGTCTATGGAGCGGGAAGCTCCTACAATGAGCAGTTCTTC. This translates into CSVYGAGSSYNEQFF.

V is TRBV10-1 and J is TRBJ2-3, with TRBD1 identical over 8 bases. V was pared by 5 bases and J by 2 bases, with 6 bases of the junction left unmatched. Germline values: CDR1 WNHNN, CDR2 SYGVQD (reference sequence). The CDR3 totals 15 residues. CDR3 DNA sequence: TGCGCCAGCAGTTTAAGGACAGGGACCACAGATACGCAGTATTTT. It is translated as CASSLRTGTTDTQYF.

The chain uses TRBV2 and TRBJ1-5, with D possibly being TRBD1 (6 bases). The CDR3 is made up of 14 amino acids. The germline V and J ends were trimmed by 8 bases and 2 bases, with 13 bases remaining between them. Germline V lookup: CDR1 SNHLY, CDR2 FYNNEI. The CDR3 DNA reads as TGTGCCAGCGAGGGGGGGCCTGGCAATCAGCCCCAGCATTTT. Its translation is CASEGGPGNQPQHF.